Given below is one T cell receptor beta chain in context. Its matching antigen is unknown. Trimming shortened V by 11 bases and J by 1 base, and 14 bases separated the two germline ends. CDR3 size: 13 residues. The germline CDR1 and CDR2 sequences are MDHEN and SYDVKM. This sample was taken from a study of graft-versus-host responses after intestinal transplantation. Study summary: Recipients across the board were started on anti-thymocyte globulin induction, then kept on tacrolimus and steroids for about three years. Study-wide points: The recipient marrow held GvH clones, and some of them showed up first in ileum or blood. Circulating GvH clones peaking coincided with falling HvG clones soon after transplant.

Assay used: immunoSEQ multiplex PCR; TCRdb lists only in-frame clones, some missing. The sample has approximately 58,000 clones; roughly 90% are singletons. The sample in question was PBMCs, obtained 26 days after transplant. The clonotype originates from a human patient who received an intestinal transplant, so some T cells may come from the graft donor. The chain employs TRBV28 and TRBJ2-5; D uncertain. CDR3 sequence: CAVHSQPQETQYF. For the CDR3, the DNA is TGTGCCGTGCATAGCCAACCCCAAGAGACCCAGTACTTC.